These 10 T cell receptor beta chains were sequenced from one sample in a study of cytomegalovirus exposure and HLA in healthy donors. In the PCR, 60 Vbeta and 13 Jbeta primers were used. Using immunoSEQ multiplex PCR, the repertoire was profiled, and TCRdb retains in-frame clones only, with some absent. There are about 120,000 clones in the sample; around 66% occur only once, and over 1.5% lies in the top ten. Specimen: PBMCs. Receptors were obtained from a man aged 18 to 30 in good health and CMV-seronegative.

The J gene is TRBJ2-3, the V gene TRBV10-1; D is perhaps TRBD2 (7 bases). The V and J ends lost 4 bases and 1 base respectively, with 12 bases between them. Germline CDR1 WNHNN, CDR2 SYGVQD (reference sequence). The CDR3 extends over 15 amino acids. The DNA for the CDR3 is TGCGCCAGCAGTGGGGGGGGGCCCCGCACAGATACGCAGTATTTT. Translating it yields CASSGGGPRTDTQYF.

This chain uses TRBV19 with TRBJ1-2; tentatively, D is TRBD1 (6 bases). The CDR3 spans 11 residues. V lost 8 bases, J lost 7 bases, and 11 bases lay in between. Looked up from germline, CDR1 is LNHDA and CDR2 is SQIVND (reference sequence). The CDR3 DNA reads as TGTGCCAGTCGAAGGGGGTTTGGCTACACCTTC. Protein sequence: CASRRGFGYTF.

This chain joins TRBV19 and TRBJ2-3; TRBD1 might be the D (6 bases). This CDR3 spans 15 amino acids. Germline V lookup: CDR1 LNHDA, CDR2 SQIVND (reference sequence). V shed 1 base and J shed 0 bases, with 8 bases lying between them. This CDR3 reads CASSIGRGSTDTQYF. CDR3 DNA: TGTGCCAGTAGTATAGGCAGGGGAAGCACAGATACGCAGTATTTT.

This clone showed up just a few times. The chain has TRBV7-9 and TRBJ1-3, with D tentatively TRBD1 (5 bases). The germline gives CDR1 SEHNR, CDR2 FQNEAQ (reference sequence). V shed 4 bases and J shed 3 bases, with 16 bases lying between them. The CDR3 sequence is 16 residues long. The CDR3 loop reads CASSSQGGTLGNTIYF. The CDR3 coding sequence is TGTGCCAGCAGCTCGCAGGGAGGAACTCTTGGAAACACCATATATTTT. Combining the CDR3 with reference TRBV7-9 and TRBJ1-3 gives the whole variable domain DTGVSQNPRHKITKRGQNVTFRCDPISEHNRLYWYRQTLGQGPEFLTYFQNEAQLEKSRLLSDRFSAERPKGSFSTLEIQRTEQGDSAMYLCASSSQGGTLGNTIYFGEGSWLTVV.

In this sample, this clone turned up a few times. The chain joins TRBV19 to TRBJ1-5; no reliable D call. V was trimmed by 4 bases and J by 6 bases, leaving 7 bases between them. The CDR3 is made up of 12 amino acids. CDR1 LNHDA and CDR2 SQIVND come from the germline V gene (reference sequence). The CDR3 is CASSKPPQPQHF. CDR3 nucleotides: TGTGCCAGTAGTAAGCCTCCTCAGCCCCAGCATTTT.

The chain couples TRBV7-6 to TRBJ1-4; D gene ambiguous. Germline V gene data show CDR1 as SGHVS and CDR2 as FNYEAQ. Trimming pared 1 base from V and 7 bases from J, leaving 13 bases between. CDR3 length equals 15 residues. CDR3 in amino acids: CASSLGSRDGEKLFF. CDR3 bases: TGTGCCAGCAGCTTAGGATCGAGGGATGGTGAAAAACTGTTTTTT.

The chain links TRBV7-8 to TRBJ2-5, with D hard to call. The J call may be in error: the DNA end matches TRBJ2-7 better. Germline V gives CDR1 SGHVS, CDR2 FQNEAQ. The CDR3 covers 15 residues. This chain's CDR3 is CASSRASLPSYEQYF. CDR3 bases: TGTGCCAGCAGCCGCGCCTCGCTACCCTCCTACGAGCAGTACTTC.

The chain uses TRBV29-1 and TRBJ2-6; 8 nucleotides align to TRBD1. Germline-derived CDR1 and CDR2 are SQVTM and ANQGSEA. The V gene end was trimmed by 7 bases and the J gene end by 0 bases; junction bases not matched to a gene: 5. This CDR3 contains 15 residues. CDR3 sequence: CSARTGNSGANVLTF. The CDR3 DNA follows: TGCAGCGCTAGGACAGGGAACTCTGGGGCCAACGTCCTGACTTTC.

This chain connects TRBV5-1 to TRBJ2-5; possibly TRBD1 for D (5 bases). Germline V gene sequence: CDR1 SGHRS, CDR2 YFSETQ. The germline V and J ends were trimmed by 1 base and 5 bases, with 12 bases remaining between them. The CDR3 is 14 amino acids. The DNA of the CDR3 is TGCGCCAGCAGCTTGCAGGGTACGGTGGAGACCCAGTACTTC. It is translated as CASSLQGTVETQYF.

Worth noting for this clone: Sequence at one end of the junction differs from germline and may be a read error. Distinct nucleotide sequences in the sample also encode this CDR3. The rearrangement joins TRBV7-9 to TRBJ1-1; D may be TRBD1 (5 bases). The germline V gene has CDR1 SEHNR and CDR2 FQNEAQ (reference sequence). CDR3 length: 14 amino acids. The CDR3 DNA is TGTGCCAGCAGCTTAGAAGGGGCGGTTGGAGAAGCCTTCTTT. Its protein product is CASSLEGAVGEAFF.